These 32 T cell receptor beta chains share one sample of origin, sequenced in a study of early T cells in non-severe SARS-CoV-2 infection. From the 5' RACE reads, TCRdb called clonotypes with MiXCR, one entry per CDR3 protein. The repertoire holds around 70,000 distinct CDR3 sequences, with 9.1% as singletons. Sequencing was performed on whole blood. The receptors were sampled from an adult who was a healthcare worker with PCR-confirmed SARS-CoV-2 infection or an uninfected control (not recorded which).

This clonotype showed up many times. The CDR3 spells CNPRGAMNTEAFF. The CDR3 nucleotides read TGCAACCCCAGGGGAGCTATGAACACTGAAGCTTTCTTT. The chain joins TRBV20-1 to TRBJ1-1, with D perhaps TRBD1 (6 bases). Germline V lookup: CDR1 DFQATT, CDR2 SNEGSKA (reference sequence). The CDR3 sequence is 13 residues long.

This clonotype was detected only a few times. J is TRBJ2-1 and V is TRBV7-9; 7 bases line up with TRBD2. Trimming cost V 3 bases and J 8 bases; bases outside gene matches: 7. The CDR3 sequence is 14 residues long. Looked up from germline, CDR1 is SEHNR and CDR2 is FQNEAQ (reference sequence). CDR3 DNA sequence: TGTGCCAGCAGCTTGAGCGGGACGGTCGATGAGCAGTTCTTC. Translating it yields CASSLSGTVDEQFF.

This clonotype occurred many times. The rearrangement links TRBV28 to TRBJ1-6, with 9 bases lining up with TRBD1. CDR1 MDHEN and CDR2 SYDVKM come from the germline V gene. This CDR3 has 15 residues. V lost 5 bases, J lost 13 bases, and 12 bases stayed unmatched. Here the CDR3 DNA reads TGTGCCAGCAGTACATCCCGGACAGGGGAGGGGCCCCTCCACTTT. Amino acids: CASSTSRTGEGPLHF.

This clonotype was seen repeatedly, ten times or more. The rearrangement uses TRBV4-1 and TRBJ2-1; 7 bases match TRBD1. The length of the CDR3 is 15 residues. Trimming removed 4 bases from V and 0 bases from J; junction bases left unmatched: 3. Germline CDR1 and CDR2: MGHRA and YSYEKL. CDR3 amino acids: CASSPRDSSYNEQFF. CDR3 nucleotide sequence: TGCGCCAGCAGCCCGAGGGACAGCTCCTACAATGAGCAGTTCTTC.

This clonotype has just a few counts. The chain links TRBV18 to TRBJ2-1, with TRBD1 matching 10 bases. CDR1 is KGHSH, CDR2 LQKENI, per germline. This CDR3 is built from 15 residues. Trimming took 0 bases from V and 7 from J; bases not matched to a gene: 3. The CDR3 nucleotides read TGTGCCAGCTCACCACCGGGACAGGGGAAGAATGAGCAGTTCTTC. This encodes CASSPPGQGKNEQFF. The full variable domain, completed using reference TRBV18 and TRBJ2-1, is NAGVMQNPRHLVRRRGQEARLRCSPMKGHSHVYWYRQLPEEGLKFMVYLQKENIIDESGMPKERFSAEFPKEGPSILRIQQVVRGDSAAYFCASSPPGQGKNEQFFGPGTRLTVL.

The rearrangement uses TRBV7-8 and TRBJ2-7; 9 bases fit TRBD1. This CDR3 has 16 residues. V shed 4 bases and J 2 bases; nucleotides not matched to a gene: 9. The V gene's germline CDR1 is SGHVS and CDR2 FQNEAQ. The CDR3 DNA reads TGTGCCAGCAGCTCACCGGGACAGGGAAGCCCCTACGAGCAGTACTTC. The encoded protein is CASSSPGQGSPYEQYF.

Many counts were recorded for this clonotype. V and J are TRBV20-1 and TRBJ1-6; D is perhaps TRBD1 (6 bases). Trimming pared 0 bases from V and 6 bases from J, leaving 12 bases between. The CDR3 consists of 15 residues. Germline values: CDR1 DFQATT, CDR2 SNEGSKA (reference sequence). The CDR3 DNA follows: TGCAGTGCTAGAGACTGGGGACAAGTTAATTCACCCCTCCACTTT. It codes for CSARDWGQVNSPLHF.

Many counts were recorded for this clonotype. V and J are TRBV15 and TRBJ1-1; D gene ambiguous. CDR1 LNHNV and CDR2 YYDKDF come from the germline V gene (reference sequence). The CDR3 contains 14 residues. Trimming cost V 5 bases and J 4 bases, with 14 bases left between them. CDR3: CATSSRLEGTEAFF. DNA of the CDR3: TGTGCCACCAGCTCGCGCTTGGAAGGCACTGAAGCTTTCTTT. Variable domain in full (rest from reference TRBV15 and TRBJ1-1): DAMVIQNPRYQVTQFGKPVTLSCSQTLNHNVMYWYQQKSSQAPKLLFHYYDKDFNNEADTPDNFQSRRPNTSFCFLDIRSPGLGDTAMYLCATSSRLEGTEAFFGQGTRLTVV.

This clonotype has more than one count but fewer than ten. The rearrangement joins TRBV7-9 to TRBJ1-2; D gene unclear. The CDR3 loop spans 15 amino acids. The germline gives CDR1 SEHNR, CDR2 FQNEAQ (reference sequence). V lost 3 bases, J lost 8 bases, and 19 bases lay in between. The CDR3 is CASSLGKGPQRGYTF. The CDR3 region has the DNA TGTGCCAGCAGCTTGGGGAAAGGGCCCCAGAGAGGCTACACCTTC.

This clonotype came up many times. This rearrangement joins TRBV9 to TRBJ2-1; 11 bases are shared with TRBD2. CDR1 and CDR2 from the germline V gene are SGDLS and YYNGEE. With V trimmed by 3 bases and J by 2 bases, 4 bases remained unmatched. There are 16 residues in the CDR3. The CDR3 nucleotides are TGTGCCAGCAGCGCTGGACTAGCGGGCGCCTACAATGAGCAGTTCTTC. The encoded protein is CASSAGLAGAYNEQFF.

Ten or more counts support this clonotype. The chain is built from TRBV20-1 and TRBJ2-7, with 12 bases that match TRBD2. Germline V gene sequence: CDR1 DFQATT, CDR2 SNEGSKA (reference sequence). The V and J ends lost 4 bases and 3 bases, in that order; junction bases with no gene match: 7. This CDR3 has 15 amino acids. CDR3 sequence (DNA): TGCAGTGCTACTAGCGGGAGGGTTTTCGGCTACGAGCAGTACTTC. This gives the protein CSATSGRVFGYEQYF.

V usage is TRBV12-3 or TRBV12-4 and J usage is TRBJ2-6; a weak D match, TRBD1 (5 bases). Trimming took 5 bases from V and 0 from J, leaving 8 bases between them. The CDR3 consists of 15 residues. The CDR3 loop reads CASSVDISGANVLTF. The CDR3 nucleotides are TGTGCCAGCAGTGTGGACATCTCTGGGGCCAACGTCCTGACTTTC.

This chain uses TRBV30 with TRBJ2-3; D not resolved. This CDR3 spans 16 amino acids. Germline CDR1 is GTSNPN and CDR2 is SVGIG (reference sequence). Trimming stripped 2 bases from V and 6 bases from J, with 21 bases between. The CDR3 coding sequence is TGTGCCTGGAGTTGGGCGGTTACCCAAGACGTGGATACGCAGTATTTT. Amino acid sequence: CAWSWAVTQDVDTQYF.

This clonotype was observed a handful of times. J is TRBJ1-6 and V is TRBV12-3 or TRBV12-4, with D perhaps TRBD1 (5 bases). The V gene lost 3 bases and the J gene lost 8 bases, with 14 bases spanning the gap. The CDR3 has 15 residues. CDR3 DNA: TGTGCCAGCAGTTTGATGGCAGGGAGGGATTCACCCCTCCACTTT. It specifies CASSLMAGRDSPLHF.

This clonotype was counted many times. V usage is TRBV7-3 and J usage is TRBJ2-3, with 8 bases matching TRBD2. Germline V gives CDR1 SGHTA, CDR2 FQGTGA. The CDR3 has 15 amino acids. The junction had 7 bases not matched to a gene; V was cut back by 4 bases and J by 4 bases. DNA of the CDR3: TGTGCCAGCAGCTCACCGGGACTAGGAGCAGATACGCAGTATTTT. Protein: CASSSPGLGADTQYF.

This clonotype has a handful of counts. This chain uses TRBV18 with TRBJ2-7; TRBD2 might be the D (5 bases). This CDR3 comprises 12 residues. V was trimmed by 3 bases and J by 6 bases, leaving 9 bases between them. The V gene's germline CDR1 is KGHSH and CDR2 LQKENI. CDR3 in amino acids: CASSPEGFEQYF. In DNA, the CDR3 is TGTGCCAGCTCACCCGAGGGTTTCGAGCAGTACTTC. The whole variable domain, filled in from reference TRBV18 and TRBJ2-7, reads NAGVMQNPRHLVRRRGQEARLRCSPMKGHSHVYWYRQLPEEGLKFMVYLQKENIIDESGMPKERFSAEFPKEGPSILRIQQVVRGDSAAYFCASSPEGFEQYFGPGTRLTVT.

The chain carries TRBV18 and TRBJ1-6; 9 bases match TRBD1. V was clipped by 6 bases and J by 6 bases; unmatched bases: 6. The CDR3 contains 15 residues. Germline V gene data show CDR1 as KGHSH and CDR2 as LQKENI. The CDR3 coding sequence is TGTGCCAGCTCTACCGGGACAGGGTCTAATTCACCCCTCCACTTT. Amino acid sequence: CASSTGTGSNSPLHF.

This clonotype was recorded at least ten times. This chain joins TRBV7-3 and TRBJ2-1; possible D gene TRBD2, 5 bases. Trimming cost V 2 bases and J 5 bases, with 19 bases left between them. There are 17 residues in the CDR3. The germline V gene encodes CDR1 SGHTA and CDR2 FQGTGA. The CDR3 sequence: CASSLFSSGMDNNEQFF. The CDR3 DNA sequence: TGTGCCAGCAGCTTATTCAGCTCCGGGATGGATAACAATGAGCAGTTCTTC.

V is TRBV20-1 and J is TRBJ1-1; maybe TRBD1 (6 bases). Germline CDR1 and CDR2: DFQATT and SNEGSKA (reference sequence). Trimming took off 0 bases at V and 7 bases at J, with 12 bases between the two ends. The CDR3 totals 13 residues. The CDR3 DNA sequence: TGCAGTGCTAGAGATGGGACAAGGGATGAAGCTTTCTTT. Protein product: CSARDGTRDEAFF.

This clonotype appeared many times. The V and J genes are TRBV6-2 or TRBV6-3 and TRBJ1-5; 8 bases match TRBD1. The V and J ends lost 5 bases and 4 bases, in that order; junction bases with no gene match: 7. This CDR3 spans 15 amino acids. CDR1 is MNHEY, CDR2 SVGEGT, per germline. The CDR3 spells CASSPLGTGNQPQHF. Written as DNA, the CDR3 is TGTGCCAGCAGTCCCCTGGGGACAGGAAATCAGCCCCAGCATTTT.

The chain is built from TRBV7-2 and TRBJ1-5; 8 bases map to TRBD1. Germline values: CDR1 SGHTA, CDR2 FQGNSA. The CDR3 totals 15 residues. Trimming took 5 bases from V and 11 from J; bases not matched to a gene: 14. The CDR3 loop is CASSPPSTGVLAQHF. Here the CDR3 DNA reads TGTGCCAGCAGCCCCCCCTCGACAGGGGTTTTGGCCCAGCATTTT. The full variable domain, rest sourced from reference TRBV7-2 and TRBJ1-5, is GAGVSQSPSNKVTEKGKDVELRCDPISGHTALYWYRQSLGQGLEFLIYFQGNSAPDKSGLPSDRFSAERTGGSVSTLTIQRTQQEDSAVYLCASSPPSTGVLAQHFGDGTRLSIL.

CDR3 amino acids: CASSQEGLAGGGEKTQYF. The CDR3 DNA sequence: TGCGCCAGCAGCCAGGAGGGACTAGCGGGAGGCGGTGAAAAGACCCAGTACTTC. The J gene is TRBJ2-5, the V gene TRBV4-1; TRBD2 aligns across 15 bases. V shed 3 bases and J 6 bases; nucleotides not matched to a gene: 11. Germline values: CDR1 MGHRA, CDR2 YSYEKL. The CDR3 extends over 18 amino acids.

This clonotype occurred a few times. The V and J genes are TRBV28 and TRBJ2-5; perhaps TRBD2 as D (5 bases). V shed 4 bases and J shed 4 bases, with 7 bases lying between them. This CDR3 spans 12 amino acids. Germline CDR1 MDHEN, CDR2 SYDVKM. This CDR3 reads CASSSDLETQYF. The CDR3 DNA is TGTGCCAGCAGTTCGGACTTAGAGACCCAGTACTTC.

This clonotype showed up just a few times. The chain employs TRBV4-1 and TRBJ2-7, with D possibly matching TRBD1 (5 bases). V gave up 1 base and J gave up 2 bases, with 9 bases separating them. Germline CDR1 reads MGHRA; CDR2 reads YSYEKL. The CDR3 sequence is 14 residues long. The CDR3 reads CASSQVWGPYEQYF. In nucleotides, the CDR3 is TGCGCCAGCAGCCAAGTTTGGGGCCCCTACGAGCAGTACTTC.

In its sample, this clonotype was seen a few times. The gene calls are TRBV7-6 and TRBJ2-1; 7 bases line up with TRBD2. The CDR3 runs to 18 residues. The J segment lost 1 base and the V segment lost 1 base, leaving 10 bases of the junction unmatched. CDR1 and CDR2 from the germline V gene are SGHVS and FNYEAQ. CDR3 DNA sequence: TGTGCCAGCAGCTTAGTTCGGACTAGAATACAGTCCTACAATGAGCAGTTCTTC. Amino acids: CASSLVRTRIQSYNEQFF.

This clonotype appeared many times. This chain joins TRBV2 and TRBJ2-2; 13 bases fit TRBD2. This CDR3 has 15 residues. Germline trimming cut 4 bases from V and 5 bases from J; bases unmatched to any gene: 1. CDR1 and CDR2 from the germline V gene are SNHLY and FYNNEI. Here the CDR3 reads CASSGLAGGTGELFF. The CDR3 coding sequence is TGTGCCAGCAGTGGACTAGCGGGGGGTACCGGGGAGCTGTTTTTT.

This clonotype showed up just a few times. V usage is TRBV20-1 and J usage is TRBJ2-5; D remains ambiguous. The CDR3 is 15 residues long. V was clipped by 0 bases and J by 5 bases, with 16 bases between them. CDR1 and CDR2 from the germline V gene are DFQATT and SNEGSKA (reference sequence). CDR3 sequence: CSARDPQGEGETQYF. In DNA form, the CDR3 reads TGCAGTGCTAGAGATCCCCAAGGAGAAGGGGAGACCCAGTACTTC.

CDR3 in DNA: TGCGCCAGCAGCTTGGAGGGTCGGTCAGCGGGGTCCGGGGAGCTGTTTTTT. This gives the protein CASSLEGRSAGSGELFF. The V call is TRBV5-1, the J call TRBJ2-2, with 7 bases matching TRBD2. The V gene's germline CDR1 is SGHRS and CDR2 YFSETQ. Trimming at V came to 0 bases and at J to 6 bases, leaving 11 bases not matched to a gene. This CDR3 comprises 17 residues.

This rearrangement joins TRBV7-6 to TRBJ1-6, with TRBD1 matching over 9 bases. Unmatched junction bases numbered 3, after V lost 4 bases and J lost 8 bases. The CDR3 sequence is 14 residues long. Germline values: CDR1 SGHVS, CDR2 FNYEAQ. The CDR3 DNA sequence: TGTGCCAGCAGCTCCGGGACAGGGCATTCACCCCTCCACTTT. Its translation: CASSSGTGHSPLHF.

This chain uses TRBV7-3 with TRBJ2-6, with a tentative D call TRBD2 (5 bases). In germline, CDR1 is SGHTA, CDR2 FQGTGA. The V end lost 3 bases, the J end lost 2 bases, and 14 bases lay between the germline ends. The CDR3 is 17 residues long. The CDR3 bases are TGTGCCAGCAGCTTGTCCCCTCGGGGTACTGGGGCCAACGTCCTGACTTTC. Its translation: CASSLSPRGTGANVLTF.

This clonotype was detected only a few times. CDR3 residues: CSARVHRDTAYEQYF. In DNA, the CDR3 is TGCAGTGCTAGAGTACACCGGGACACCGCCTACGAGCAGTACTTC. The chain couples TRBV20-1 to TRBJ2-7, with D maybe TRBD1 (6 bases). From germline, CDR1 is DFQATT and CDR2 SNEGSKA (reference sequence). The CDR3 extends over 15 amino acids. Trimming stripped 1 base from V and 2 bases from J, with 15 bases between.

This chain connects TRBV7-2 to TRBJ2-3, with D perhaps TRBD2 (5 bases). Germline-derived CDR1 and CDR2 are SGHTA and FQGNSA. CDR3 length: 13 amino acids. V was trimmed by 5 bases and J by 4 bases, leaving 10 bases between them. CDR3 DNA sequence: TGTGCCAGCAGCCATCGGACTCCAGATACGCAGTATTTT. Amino acid sequence: CASSHRTPDTQYF. The complete variable domain, with remaining parts taken from reference TRBV7-2 and TRBJ2-3, reads GAGVSQSPSNKVTEKGKDVELRCDPISGHTALYWYRQSLGQGLEFLIYFQGNSAPDKSGLPSDRFSAERTGGSVSTLTIQRTQQEDSAVYLCASSHRTPDTQYFGPGTRLTVL.